These 21 T cell receptor beta chains share one sample of origin, sequenced in a study of regulatory and conventional T cells in RAG deficiency. Sequenced by immunoSEQ multiplex PCR; TCRdb stores in-frame clones only, minus some. This repertoire shows fewer than 15,000 clones, 93% found once; its top ten account for 1.1%. Blood CD4+ CD25-low CD127-high conventional T cells supplied the genomic DNA template. These same records also appear under a second study, on regulatory T cells. That work states: Amplification used 52 TRBV primers and 13 TRBJ primers.

The source material was CD4+ effector T cells sorted from blood. These receptors were obtained from a human donor in good health.

The chain couples TRBV6-1 to TRBJ1-2; D remains ambiguous. Germline V gene data show CDR1 as MNHNS and CDR2 as SASEGT. V was trimmed by 5 bases and J by 7 bases, leaving 14 bases between them. This CDR3 has 13 residues. The CDR3 sequence: CASSFTQLGGYTF. In DNA form, the CDR3 reads TGTGCCAGCAGTTTTACACAGCTGGGTGGCTACACCTTC.

J is TRBJ2-5 and V is TRBV6-1, with D hard to call. Germline-derived CDR1 and CDR2 are MNHNS and SASEGT. This CDR3 spans 11 amino acids. CDR3 nucleotide sequence: TGTGCTTACAGTGTCGCCGAGACCCAGTACTTC. It specifies CAYSVAETQYF.

The chain recombines TRBV6-5 with TRBJ1-2; D is uncertain. Trimming removed 4 bases from V and 4 bases from J, with 7 bases in between. Germline V CDR1 and CDR2: MNHEY, SVGAGI. This CDR3 has 12 residues. DNA of the CDR3: TGTGCCAGCAGTTCGAACAGCTATGGCTACACCTTC. Its translation is CASSSNSYGYTF.

V gene TRBV6-1 combines with J gene TRBJ1-1; D is undetermined. The germline CDR1 and CDR2 sequences are MNHNS and SASEGT. CDR3 length: 13 residues. V dropped 6 bases and J dropped 0 bases, with 8 bases sitting between them. The CDR3 DNA reads as TGTGCCAGCAGGGAGGTGATGAACACTGAAGCTTTCTTT. Amino acids: CASREVMNTEAFF.

The chain joins TRBV6-6 to TRBJ2-5; no clear D gene. The J call may be incorrect, as the DNA end agrees better with TRBJ2-7. The CDR3 spans 15 residues. Germline V lookup: CDR1 MNHNY, CDR2 SVGAGI (reference sequence). The CDR3 sequence: CASSYGRNPRHEQYF. DNA of the CDR3: TGTGCCAGCAGTTACGGCAGGAATCCCCGCCACGAGCAGTACTTC.

This clone was seen once. This chain connects TRBV2 to TRBJ2-7, with D possibly matching TRBD2 (6 bases). V shed 7 bases and J shed 7 bases, with 17 bases lying between them. The CDR3 runs 13 residues. Germline loops: CDR1 SNHLY, CDR2 FYNNEI. In DNA form, the CDR3 reads TGTGCCAGCAAGGGAGGCCCAAGCGAGGAGCAGTACTTC. This sequence encodes CASKGGPSEEQYF.

This rearrangement joins TRBV7-9 to TRBJ2-2, with D unresolved. Between the trimmed V and J ends, which lost 7 bases and 1 base, there was a span of 16 bases. Germline V gives CDR1 SEHNR, CDR2 FQNEAQ (reference sequence). The CDR3 is made up of 16 amino acids. CDR3 in DNA: TGTGCCAGCACCTCCCCCGGCGTCGAGAACACCGGGGAGCTGTTTTTT. It translates to CASTSPGVENTGELFF.

The V and J genes are TRBV9 and TRBJ2-2; TRBD1 aligns across 7 bases. The CDR3 sequence is 16 residues long. V shed 5 bases, J shed 6 bases, and the junction held 13 bases outside the gene matches. Looked up from germline, CDR1 is SGDLS and CDR2 is YYNGEE. The CDR3 reads CASSRTGTDLSGELFF. Written as DNA, the CDR3 is TGTGCCAGCAGTCGAACCGGGACAGACCTGTCCGGGGAGCTGTTTTTT.

The chain combines TRBV30 with TRBJ2-7; TRBD2 is a possible D gene (6 bases). The CDR3 spans 13 residues. CDR1 and CDR2 from the germline V gene are GTSNPN and SVGIG (reference sequence). With 2 bases removed from V and 5 bases from J, the gap between germline ends came to 13 bases. Here the CDR3 DNA reads TGTGCCTGGAGTCCACCACTAGCCCACGAGCAGTACTTC. Translation gives CAWSPPLAHEQYF. Looking up the rest from reference TRBV30 and TRBJ2-7 gives the full variable domain: SQTIHQWPATLVQPVGSPLSLECTVEGTSNPNLYWYRQAAGRGLQLLFYSVGIGQISSEVPQNLSASRPQDRQFILSSKKLLLSDSGFYLCAWSPPLAHEQYFGPGTRLTVT.

This CDR3 reads CASSDRSTEAFF. The CDR3, as DNA: TGTGCCAGCAGTGATAGGAGCACTGAAGCTTTCTTT. V gene TRBV2 combines with J gene TRBJ1-1, with unresolved D. V was shortened by 3 bases and J by 4 bases, with 6 bases between the two germline ends. The CDR3 has 12 amino acids. Germline CDR1 is SNHLY and CDR2 is FYNNEI.

The sample holds a few counts of this clone. The V gene is TRBV19, the J gene TRBJ1-3, with TRBD1 matching over 7 bases. The V segment lost 10 bases and the J segment 3 bases; nucleotides outside the gene matches: 12. This CDR3 has 15 residues. Germline CDR1 and CDR2: LNHDA and SQIVND (reference sequence). The CDR3 protein is CATLKGAENGNTIYF. The CDR3, as DNA: TGTGCCACTTTAAAGGGGGCTGAGAATGGAAACACCATATATTTT.

CDR3 in DNA: TGTGCCAGTAGTATAGGGACAGGGGGTGGGGCCAACGTCCTGACTTTC. Its translation: CASSIGTGGGANVLTF. The chain couples TRBV19 to TRBJ2-6; TRBD1 matches 10 bases. CDR3 length equals 16 residues. CDR1 is LNHDA, CDR2 SQIVND, per germline (reference sequence). The V gene end was trimmed by 1 base and the J gene end by 3 bases; junction bases not matched to a gene: 0. Combining the CDR3 with reference TRBV19 and TRBJ2-6 gives the whole variable domain DGGITQSPKYLFRKEGQNVTLSCEQNLNHDAMYWYRQDPGQGLRLIYYSQIVNDFQKGDIAEGYSVSREKKESFPLTVTSAQKNPTAFYLCASSIGTGGGANVLTFGAGSRLTVL.

The chain uses TRBV15 and TRBJ2-7, with D perhaps matching TRBD2 (6 bases). The CDR3 sequence is 12 residues long. Germline V lookup: CDR1 LNHNV, CDR2 YYDKDF (reference sequence). The V and J ends lost 5 bases and 12 bases respectively, with 17 bases between them. CDR3 sequence (DNA): TGTGCCACCAGCCGGGCGAGCGGGTCCGTGTACTTC. Its protein product is CATSRASGSVYF. Supplemented by reference TRBV15 and TRBJ2-7, the full variable domain reads DAMVIQNPRYQVTQFGKPVTLSCSQTLNHNVMYWYQQKSSQAPKLLFHYYDKDFNNEADTPDNFQSRRPNTSFCFLDIRSPGLGDTAMYLCATSRASGSVYFGPGTRLTVT.

This chain uses TRBV9 with TRBJ2-1, with D possibly matching TRBD2 (6 bases). The germline V and J ends were trimmed by 1 base and 0 bases, with 14 bases remaining between them. Germline CDR1 SGDLS, CDR2 YYNGEE. The CDR3 covers 17 residues. CDR3 amino acids: CASSVTSIPSSYNEQFF. The CDR3 DNA is TGTGCCAGCAGCGTAACTAGCATACCGAGCTCCTACAATGAGCAGTTCTTC.

The chain carries TRBV9 and TRBJ1-2; 9 bases are shared with TRBD1. There are 13 residues in the CDR3. CDR1 is SGDLS and CDR2 is YYNGEE in the germline V gene. Trimming removed 3 bases from V and 8 bases from J; junction bases left unmatched: 5. This CDR3 is CASSAETGGGYTF. The CDR3 bases are TGTGCCAGCAGCGCAGAGACAGGGGGAGGCTACACCTTC. Based on the CDR3 plus reference TRBV9 and TRBJ1-2, the full variable domain is DSGVTQTPKHLITATGQRVTLRCSPRSGDLSVYWYQQSLDQGLQFLIQYYNGEERAKGNILERFSAQQFPDLHSELNLSSLELGDSALYFCASSAETGGGYTFGSGTRLTVV.

Written as DNA, the CDR3 is TGTGCCTGGAGTGGGTTATTGACGCGGCCGAACACCATATATTTT. It yields the protein CAWSGLLTRPNTIYF. This chain links TRBV30 with TRBJ1-3; D gene ambiguous. V was clipped by 1 base and J by 7 bases, with 17 bases between them. Germline V gene data show CDR1 as GTSNPN and CDR2 as SVGIG (reference sequence). The CDR3 covers 15 residues.

This clone was recorded only once. The chain uses TRBV5-6 and TRBJ2-7; 13 nucleotides line up with TRBD2. The CDR3 is 16 amino acids. V lost 3 bases, J lost 4 bases, and 7 bases stayed unmatched. CDR1 is SGHDT and CDR2 is YYEEEE in the germline V gene. Here the CDR3 DNA reads TGTGCCAGCAGCTCGGGACTAGCGGGATATCCGTACGAGCAGTACTTC. This sequence encodes CASSSGLAGYPYEQYF.

The chain carries TRBV21-1 and TRBJ2-7; the table's D gene call, TRBD1, was not cross checked with the DNA. TRBV21-1 is a pseudogene locus. The length of the CDR3 is 16 residues. The CDR3 loop reads CASSKRSGTLAYEQYF. The CDR3 coding sequence is TGTGCCAGCAGCAAAAGGTCCGGGACACTAGCCTACGAGCAGTACTTC.

The chain links TRBV14 to TRBJ1-1; maybe TRBD1 (6 bases). V was cut by 6 bases and J by 5 bases, with 13 bases left in between. This CDR3 has 13 amino acids. Germline-derived CDR1 and CDR2 are SGHDN and FVKESK. This CDR3 is CASRRDTGTEAFF. CDR3 coding DNA: TGTGCCAGCAGACGGGACACGGGGACTGAAGCTTTCTTT.

This chain joins TRBV10-1 and TRBJ2-7, with 9 bases that match TRBD2. The germline V gene encodes CDR1 WNHNN and CDR2 SYGVQD (reference sequence). CDR3 length: 15 residues. V lost 6 bases to trimming and J lost 0 bases; unmatched junction nucleotides: 6. CDR3 nucleotides: TGCGCCAGCAGCCCCGCTAGCGGGAACTCCTACGAGCAGTACTTC. Residues: CASSPASGNSYEQYF.

The chain couples TRBV29-1 to TRBJ2-1; D may be TRBD2 (6 bases). CDR3 size: 15 residues. Per germline, CDR1 SQVTM and CDR2 ANQGSEA. Trimming removed 4 bases from V and 4 bases from J, with 17 bases in between. CDR3: CSVVGFSGNYNEQFF. CDR3 DNA: TGCAGCGTTGTTGGGTTTAGCGGAAATTACAATGAGCAGTTCTTC.